The table lists the clone carrying this TCR beta chain with a count of one. Its cognate antigen is unknown. RNA transcripts yielded amplified TCR beta CDR3 regions. Carried out on the TCR CDR3, a first-round RT-PCR used the HTBI primer set. TCRdb reprocessed the multiplex PCR reads via MiXCR and lists one record per CDR3 protein. The table has around 350,000 distinct CDR3 sequences, about 19% seen once. The diagnoses drew upon clinical symptoms, serum thyroxine and TRAb, thyroid ultrasound and orbital computed tomography. The sample is drawn from a study of T cells in Graves' hyperthyroidism and ophthalmopathy. Background on the study: Specimen type is peripheral blood, collected at initial diagnosis prior to any treatment. Findings and limits, study-wide: In the blood, most expanded thyroid clonotypes above 0.001 appeared as well. The authors' 13 V-J model separated ophthalmopathy from stable hyperthyroidism.

Trimming pared 2 bases from V and 0 bases from J, leaving 14 bases between. The germline V gene encodes CDR1 MNHEY and CDR2 SVGEGT. The CDR3 consists of 18 residues. The clonotype comes from a woman younger than 30 with Graves' hyperthyroidism. The chain employs TRBV6-2 or TRBV6-3 and TRBJ2-6, with D hard to call. The specimen sequenced was blood. CDR3 amino acids: CASSYPAETYSGANVLTF. CDR3 nucleotides: TGTGCCAGCAGTTACCCGGCAGAGACCTACTCTGGGGCCAACGTCCTGACTTTC.